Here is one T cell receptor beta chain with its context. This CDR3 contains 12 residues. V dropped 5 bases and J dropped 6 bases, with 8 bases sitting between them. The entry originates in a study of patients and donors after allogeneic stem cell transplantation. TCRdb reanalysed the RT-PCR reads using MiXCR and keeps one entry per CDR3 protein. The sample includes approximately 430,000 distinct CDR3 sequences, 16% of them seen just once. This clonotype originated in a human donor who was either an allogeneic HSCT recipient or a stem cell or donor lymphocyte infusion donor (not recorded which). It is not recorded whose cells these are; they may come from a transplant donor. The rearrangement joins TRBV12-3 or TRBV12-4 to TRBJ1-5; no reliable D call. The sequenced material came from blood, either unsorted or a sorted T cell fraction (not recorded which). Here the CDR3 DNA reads TGTGCCAGCAGTCCCTCCCCTCAGCCCCAGCATTTT. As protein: CASSPSPQPQHF.